Listed below are T cell receptor beta chains from one sample, sequenced in a study of shared T cell receptors in the human thymus. TCRdb's table, derived via immunoSEQ multiplex PCR, lists solely in-frame clones and lacks some. This table has roughly 710,000 clones, approximately 83% appearing once. This sample was shared with a second study, whose subject was human thymus T cells.

Sequencing used thymocytes. All receptors derive from a girl under two years old with a congenital heart defect. CDR3s include the opening cysteine and the closing phenylalanine or tryptophan. D genes are given only for firm matches. Not all rows give a size; the values are once, few, many and, for expanded clones, a class.

>NA|TRBJ1-1|TRBV6-1|NA
TGTGCCACCCTAAGAGGATCTACGAGGGAAGCTTTCTTT
CATLRGSTREAFF
>NA|TRBJ1-1|TRBV29-1|NA
TGCAGCGTCGGAAAGGGGGGGGACACTGAAGCTTTCTTT
CSVGKGGDTEAFF
>NA|TRBJ2-1|TRBV14|TRBD1
TGTGCCAGCAGCCTTGGACAGGGGGCGCATCTTGAGCAGTTCTTC
CASSLGQGAHLEQFF
>NA|TRBJ1-2|TRBV11-2|NA
TGTGCCAGCAGCTTAGATAGCCAGGGTAGCTATGGCTACACCTTC
CASSLDSQGSYGYTF
>NA|TRBJ1-4|TRBV4-3|NA
TGCGCCAGCAGCCACGCCGGGTTTAATGAAAAACTGTTTTTT
CASSHAGFNEKLFF
>NA|TRBJ1-2|TRBV5-4|TRBD1
TGTGCCAGCAGCTCCCCGGGGACAGGGGGCGGTGGCTACACCTTC
CASSSPGTGGGGYTF
>NA|TRBJ1-2|TRBV5-8|TRBD1
TGTGCCAGCAGCTTAGGGGGGGGACAGGGTTTCGAGCGAGGTAACTATGGCTACACCTTC
CASSLGGGQGFERGNYGYTF
>NA|TRBJ1-2|TRBV5-6|NA
TGTGCCAGCAGCTTGGTGGGAGGAGACTATGGCTACACCTTC
CASSLVGGDYGYTF
>few|TRBJ1-1|TRBV28|NA
TGTGCCAGCCAAGTCGGAGGTCCAATGAACACTGAAGCTTTCTTT
CASQVGGPMNTEAFF
>NA|TRBJ2-7|TRBV28|NA
TGTGCCAGCAGTTCTATAGTTTACCCGATCTACGAGCAGTACTTC
CASSSIVYPIYEQYF
>NA|TRBJ2-5|TRBV5-1|TRBD2
TGCGCCAGCAGAGTGGCTAGCGGCCAAGAGACCCAGTACTTC
CASRVASGQETQYF
>NA|TRBJ2-1|TRBV6-6|NA
TGTGCCAGCAGTTACCCTCTACTCAATGAGCAGTTCTTC
CASSYPLLNEQFF
>NA|TRBJ1-1|TRBV4-3|NA
TGCGCCAGCAGCCAAGACGCGGCCCCAGAAGCTTTCTTT
CASSQDAAPEAFF
>NA|TRBJ1-2|TRBV30|TRBD1
TGTGCCTGGAGTGTAAAATGGACAGGGGCGAACTATGGCTACACCTTC
CAWSVKWTGANYGYTF
>NA|TRBJ2-1|TRBV9|NA
TGTGCCAGCAGCCCAAGACGACTTGAGAATGAGCAGTTCTTC
CASSPRRLENEQFF
>NA|TRBJ1-2|TRBV2|TRBD1
TGTGCCAGCAGTGAAGCGCTTCGGACAGGCTATGGCTACACCTTC
CASSEALRTGYGYTF
>NA|TRBJ1-2|TRBV6-5|TRBD1
TGTGCCAGCCGTCCGGGACAGGGGAGCGATGGCTACACCTTC
CASRPGQGSDGYTF
>NA|TRBJ1-1|TRBV27|NA
TGTGCCAGCAGTAACAGATTGAACACTGAAGCTTTCTTT
CASSNRLNTEAFF
>NA|TRBJ1-1|TRBV4-3|NA
TGCGCCAGCAGCCAGCAACAGGGGAACACTGAAGCTTTCTTT
CASSQQQGNTEAFF
>NA|TRBJ1-6|TRBV15|NA
TGTGCCACCAGCAGACCAAAGAGCTCCTATAATTCCCCCCTCCACTTT
CATSRPKSSYNSPLHF
>NA|TRBJ1-6|TRBV27|TRBD1
TGTGCCAGCAGTGTAGGGACAGCTGAGGTGCTCCACTTT
CASSVGTAEVLHF
>NA|TRBJ1-4|TRBV4-1|TRBD1
TGCGCCAGCAGCCCAGGGGGCGAAGGTGAAAAACTGTTTTTT
CASSPGGEGEKLFF
>NA|TRBJ2-3|TRBV4-1|NA
TGCGCCACACAGCGTAAGGGAGGCGGTCACACAGATACGCAGTATTTT
CATQRKGGGHTDTQYF
>NA|TRBJ2-3|TRBV9|TRBD2
TGTGCCAGCAAGCCCAGCGGGGTACCGGGGACTAGCACAGATACGCAGTATTTT
CASKPSGVPGTSTDTQYF
>NA|TRBJ1-3|TRBV9|NA
TGTGCCAGCAAGTTAGCTGGAAACACCATATATTTT
CASKLAGNTIYF
>NA|TRBJ1-2|TRBV10-1|NA
TGCGCCAGCGTCCGGGGAAACAGGGACAACTATGGCTACACCTTC
CASVRGNRDNYGYTF
>few|TRBJ2-1|TRBV4-1|TRBD2
TGCGCCAGCAGCCAAGATGCGGGAACTAGCGGGGGATTTTCCTACAATGAGCAGTTCTTC
CASSQDAGTSGGFSYNEQFF
>NA|TRBJ2-3|TRBV11-2|TRBD2
TGTGCCAGCAGCTCCAGGGGACTAGCAACAGATACGCAGTATTTT
CASSSRGLATDTQYF
>NA|TRBJ2-5|TRBV27|NA
TGTGCCAGCAGTTTCGTGAGTTCCATAACAGGGAAAGAGACCCAGTACTTC
CASSFVSSITGKETQYF
>NA|TRBJ2-3|TRBV5-1|NA
TGCGCCAGCAGCTTTGTCAGGGGTCGGGATACGCAGTATTTT
CASSFVRGRDTQYF
>NA|TRBJ1-2|TRBV4-1|TRBD1
TGCGCCAGCAGCCTCAAGGAGCTCCTAATGGGACAGACGGACCCCGAAAGCTATGGCTACACCTTC
CASSLKELLMGQTDPESYGYTF
>NA|TRBJ2-7|TRBV21-1|NA
TGTGCCAGCAGCAAAGTAGCGCACTTCGAGCGAAGGGCAAAGTACTTC
CASSKVAHFERRAKYF
>NA|TRBJ2-3|TRBV27|TRBD2
TGTGCCAGCAGTCCCGGGGGGACTAGCGGGGGCACAGATACGCAGTATTTT
CASSPGGTSGGTDTQYF
>NA|TRBJ1-5|TRBV10-3|TRBD1
TGTGCCATCAGTGAATACCGGGACAGCCTAAGCAATCAGCCCCAGCATTTT
CAISEYRDSLSNQPQHF
>NA|TRBJ2-1|TRBV7-9|TRBD2
TGTGCCAGCAGCACAGATGACTGGCGGGGGGTGAATGAGCAGCTCTTC
CASSTDDWRGVNEQLF
>NA|TRBJ2-7|TRBV29-1|TRBD1
TGCAGCGCCTGGGGCGTTTCCGGGACAGCAGTGTCCTACGAGCAGTACTTC
CSAWGVSGTAVSYEQYF
>few|TRBJ1-3|TRBV19|NA
TGTGCCAGTAGTAACCCCCCCTCGGGTGGTGGAAACACCATATATTTT
CASSNPPSGGGNTIYF
>NA|TRBJ1-1|TRBV13|NA
TGTGCCAGCAGTTACCGACAGAACACTGAAGCTTCCTTT
CASSYRQNTEASF
>NA|TRBJ2-7|TRBV9|NA
TGTGCCAGCAGCGTAAACCGATACTCCAACTCCTACGAGCAGTACTTC
CASSVNRYSNSYEQYF
>NA|TRBJ2-7|TRBV28|TRBD1
TGTGCCAGCAGTTTCCCGGGACAGAGGGGCGAGCAGTACTTC
CASSFPGQRGEQYF
>NA|TRBJ1-5|TRBV7-2|TRBD1
TGTGCCAGCAGCGCCCGGGACAGTTACAATCAGCCCCAGCATTTT
CASSARDSYNQPQHF
>NA|TRBJ1-5|TRBV18|NA
TGTGCCAGCTCACCCGGGACATATTATCAGCCCCAGCATTTT
CASSPGTYYQPQHF
>NA|TRBJ2-7|TRBV4-1|TRBD1
TGCGCCAGCAGCCACCTCAACCCGACAGGGCTTTCCTACGAGCAGTACTTC
CASSHLNPTGLSYEQYF
>NA|TRBJ1-5|TRBV18|NA
TGTGCCAGCTCACCACCTAAGGGTACCTTGGGGGCCCCAGGGCAGCCCCAGCATTTT
CASSPPKGTLGAPGQPQHF
>NA|TRBJ2-3|TRBV30|NA
TGTGCCTGGAGACCACCCCGGGATACGCAGTATTTT
CAWRPPRDTQYF
>NA|TRBJ1-2|TRBV2|NA
TGTGCCAGCAGCGGTCGGGGGGGGTTTGGCTATGGCTACACCTTC
CASSGRGGFGYGYTF
>NA|TRBJ1-5|TRBV27|NA
TGTGCCAGCAGTTTAAGGGGGATCCACAATCAGCCCCAGCATTTT
CASSLRGIHNQPQHF
>NA|TRBJ2-6|TRBV4-3|NA
TGCGCCAGCAGCCAAGGGGGACTCTCTGGGGCCAACGTCCTGACTTTC
CASSQGGLSGANVLTF
>NA|TRBJ1-5|TRBV19|NA
TGTGCCAGTAGTATAGGGGGGGGGCAGCCCCAGCATTTT
CASSIGGGQPQHF
>once|TRBJ1-1|TRBV28|NA
TGTGCCAGCAGTTTATACACAGGCCCTTACACTGAAGCTTTCTTT
CASSLYTGPYTEAFF
>NA|TRBJ1-2|TRBV6-5|TRBD1
TGTGCCGGCGGGGCAGGGGGCGCAGGGAACTATGGCTACACCTTC
CAGGAGGAGNYGYTF
>NA|TRBJ2-7|TRBV29-1|NA
TGCAGCGTTCGTGAGGCAGCAACCTACGAGCAGTACTTC
CSVREAATYEQYF
>NA|TRBJ1-3|TRBV2|NA
TGTGCCAGCGACGGGGGGGGCGCCTCTGGAAACACCATATATTTT
CASDGGGASGNTIYF
>NA|TRBJ2-1|TRBV7-3|TRBD2
TGTGCCAGCAGCTCAAGCGAAATAGCGGGGGCGTACAATGAGCAGTTCTTC
CASSSSEIAGAYNEQFF
>NA|TRBJ1-5|TRBV2|NA
TGTGCCAGCAGTAGTTCGGGAAGACATCAGCCCCAGCATTTT
CASSSSGRHQPQHF
>NA|TRBJ2-7|TRBV7-9|TRBD1
TGTGCCAGCAGCTTATTATTGCGGCGGACAGGCCCCTACGAGCAGTACTTC
CASSLLLRRTGPYEQYF